The 15 T cell receptor beta chains in this list originate from one sample, sequenced in a study of blood T cells in healthy people across ages. A J-beta primer mix and a sample-barcoded 5' primer were used in a second PCR of roughly 7 to 12 cycles. From the 5' RACE reads, TCRdb called clonotypes with MiXCR, one entry per CDR3 protein. The table records fewer than 950,000 distinct CDR3 sequences, 40% to 65% of them present only once. The specimen was blood. The receptors come from a man older than 75 in good health.

The CDR3 nucleotides read TGCGCCAGCAGCCAAGATTCCCCAGGGACCTCGAGCACCGGGGAGCTGTTTTTT. Protein: CASSQDSPGTSSTGELFF. The V call is TRBV4-1, the J call TRBJ2-2, with D tentatively TRBD1 or TRBD2 (5 bases each). Germline-derived CDR1 and CDR2 are MGHRA and YSYEKL. V was shortened by 0 bases and J by 4 bases, with 18 bases between the two germline ends. The CDR3 is 18 residues long.

The chain recombines TRBV27 with TRBJ2-5; TRBD2 aligns across 9 bases. Germline loops: CDR1 MNHEY, CDR2 SMNVEV (reference sequence). CDR3 length: 16 amino acids. Trimming at V came to 9 bases and at J to 1 base, leaving 12 bases not matched to a gene. The CDR3 nucleotides read TGTGCCAGTCTCCCGTTAGCGGGGGTGACCCAAGAGACCCAGTACTTC. Translating gives CASLPLAGVTQETQYF.

The genes are TRBV10-3 and TRBJ2-5, with D hard to call. Between the trimmed V and J ends, which lost 2 bases and 5 bases, there was a span of 12 bases. CDR1 ENHRY and CDR2 SYGVKD come from the germline V gene. This CDR3 region has 14 residues. In DNA, the CDR3 is TGTGCCATCAGTGAGGGGCCGGCGTGGGAGACCCAGTACTTC. Its protein is CAISEGPAWETQYF.

V usage is TRBV27 and J usage is TRBJ2-7, with TRBD1 matching 11 bases. Trimming removed 5 bases from V and 5 bases from J; junction bases left unmatched: 11. Germline V gene sequence: CDR1 MNHEY, CDR2 SMNVEV (reference sequence). The CDR3 length is 16 residues. The CDR3 DNA reads TGTGCCAGCAGTATACTCGGGACAGGGGGGATCAACGAGCAGTACTTC. This gives the protein CASSILGTGGINEQYF.

As regards this clonotype: A much larger clone lies one base from this, so it may be a read error. This chain connects TRBV7-9 to TRBJ2-1; TRBD2 matches 8 bases. CDR1 SEHNR and CDR2 FQNEAQ come from the germline V gene (reference sequence). This CDR3 contains 15 residues. The CDR3 region has the DNA TGTGCCAGCAACTTAGAGGGACTAGCCTACAATGAGCAGTTCTTC. Residues: CASNLEGLAYNEQFF.

Points on this clonotype: At one of its ends the junction is not consistent with the germline gene, which may arise from a read error. CDR3 coding DNA: TGTGCCGGCAGCTTAAGTCCTAGCGGGAGAAATGAGCAGTTCTTC. As protein: CAGSLSPSGRNEQFF. V gene TRBV7-2 combines with J gene TRBJ2-1; 10 bases map to TRBD2. CDR1 is SGHTA, CDR2 FQGNSA, per germline. The CDR3 spans 15 residues.

This clonotype was seen a handful of times. The chain has TRBV5-1 and TRBJ2-1; D assignment may be TRBD1 or TRBD2 (5 bases each). The CDR3 covers 17 residues. V was cut by 0 bases and J by 6 bases, with 19 bases left in between. The V gene's germline CDR1 is SGHRS and CDR2 YFSETQ. As DNA, the CDR3 is TGCGCCAGCAGCTTGGGAGCGCTCCTCAGGGACGGCAATGAGCAGTTCTTC. Its protein is CASSLGALLRDGNEQFF.

This clonotype came up many times. This chain connects TRBV12-3 or TRBV12-4 to TRBJ2-1; TRBD1 agrees at 7 bases. The CDR3 extends over 15 amino acids. Trimming at V came to 7 bases and at J to 0 bases, leaving 6 bases not matched to a gene. The CDR3: CASISRDSSYNEQFF. CDR3 DNA: TGTGCCAGCATCTCTAGGGACAGCTCCTACAATGAGCAGTTCTTC.

This clonotype was seen only once. This chain joins TRBV10-3 and TRBJ2-7, with D possibly matching TRBD1 (5 bases). Trimming stripped 10 bases from V and 8 bases from J, with 15 bases between. This CDR3 contains 11 residues. Germline CDR1 reads ENHRY; CDR2 reads SYGVKD. CDR3 in DNA: TGTGCCAGCGTGGGCTCAGGGAAGCAGTACTTC. Encoded protein: CASVGSGKQYF.

The gene calls are TRBV20-1 and TRBJ2-3, with D possibly TRBD2 on 5 matching bases. The CDR3 spans 11 residues. Trimming took off 6 bases at V and 5 bases at J, with 9 bases between the two ends. CDR1 and CDR2 from the germline V gene are DFQATT and SNEGSKA (reference sequence). CDR3 nucleotides: TGCAGTGCCCCCCGGGGAGATACGCAGTATTTT. Its protein is CSAPRGDTQYF.

This clonotype came up once. This rearrangement joins TRBV6-2 or TRBV6-3 to TRBJ2-6; D is unclear. Germline V gives CDR1 MNHEY, CDR2 SVGEGT. CDR3 length equals 16 residues. The ends were cut back, 6 bases at V and 0 bases at J, with 12 bases in the middle. The CDR3 spells CASSRMSRSGANVLTF. CDR3 nucleotide sequence: TGTGCCAGCAGCCGAATGAGTCGCTCTGGGGCCAACGTCCTGACTTTC.

V and J are TRBV12-3 or TRBV12-4 and TRBJ2-7; 8 bases map to TRBD1. The CDR3 consists of 16 residues. J gave up 0 bases and V 5 bases, and 9 bases lay outside the gene matches. The CDR3 protein is CASSPGQGLSSYEQYF. CDR3 bases: TGTGCCAGCAGTCCAGGACAGGGCCTGAGCTCCTACGAGCAGTACTTC.

There are a few counts of this clonotype. This sequence joins TRBV30 and TRBJ2-7; no reliable D call. The CDR3 is made up of 10 amino acids. CDR1 is GTSNPN, CDR2 SVGIG, per germline (reference sequence). Trimming left V 5 bases short and J 7 bases short, with 9 bases between. CDR3 sequence: CAWGFLEQYF. DNA of the CDR3: TGTGCCTGGGGCTTCCTAGAGCAGTACTTC.

A few counts support this clonotype. This sequence joins TRBV7-2 and TRBJ1-2, with 8 bases matching TRBD1. The ends lost 5 bases at V and 8 bases at J; junction bases unmatched: 19. Germline V gene data show CDR1 as SGHTA and CDR2 as FQGNSA. The CDR3 sequence is 17 residues long. CDR3 sequence reads: CASSPRPPWTGKLGYTF. The CDR3 coding sequence is TGTGCCAGCAGCCCGAGGCCCCCGTGGACAGGGAAGTTGGGCTACACCTTC.

The V call is TRBV12-3 or TRBV12-4, the J call TRBJ1-2; D gene unclear. The CDR3 sequence is 13 residues long. Trimming took off 5 bases at V and 5 bases at J, with 12 bases between the two ends. The CDR3, as DNA: TGTGCCAGCAGTCAATTCGACCTATATGGCTACACCTTC. Protein: CASSQFDLYGYTF.